This T cell receptor beta chain was observed in a study of shared T cell receptors in the human thymus. The V gene's germline CDR1 is MDHEN and CDR2 SYDVKM. V lost 7 bases, J lost 1 base, and 16 bases lay in between. This CDR3 spans 15 amino acids. Assay used: immunoSEQ multiplex PCR; TCRdb lists only in-frame clones, some missing. The sample lists more than 550,000 clones, about 89% occurring once. The same data also contributed to another study, on human thymus T cells. That paper states: Thymic and blood repertoires appeared to display a bias in their usage of V and J genes. Highly overlapping thymic repertoires among unrelated individuals were reported in related research.

Sequencing input: thymocytes. The origin of this receptor is a boy in the first two years of life with a congenital heart defect. This chain connects TRBV28 to TRBJ2-5; maybe TRBD1 (6 bases). CDR3 bases: TGTGCCAGCATCCCCCGGACAGCCCGCCAAGAGACCCAGTACTTC. Translated: CASIPRTARQETQYF.